This T cell receptor (beta chain) stems from a study of beta chain features in type 1 diabetes. Expressed TCRB transcripts were sequenced after all isolated RNA was converted to cDNA. The assay was immunoSEQ multiplex PCR, and TCRdb's table has in-frame clones only and misses some. The sample records approximately 140,000 clones, roughly 10% being singletons. Study-wide results and caveats: In every one of the four CD4+ subsets, TCRB CDR3s were moderately but significantly shorter in Type 1 diabetes patients.

This clone has more than one count but fewer than ten. No antigen is known for it. J gave up 8 bases and V 6 bases, and 9 bases lay outside the gene matches. CDR1 SGHRS and CDR2 YFSETQ come from the germline V gene. The CDR3 extends over 14 amino acids. The gene calls are TRBV5-1 and TRBJ1-4; 8 nucleotides agree with TRBD1. The origin of this receptor is a man between 25 and 39 years old with type 1 diabetes. Material: central memory CD4+ T cells from blood. CDR3 protein: CASKVTGEGEKLFF. The DNA for the CDR3 is TGCGCCAGCAAGGTGACAGGGGAAGGAGAAAAACTGTTTTTT.